The clone carrying this T cell receptor beta chain was found many times. Its antigen is still unknown. These data originate in a study of early T cells in non-severe SARS-CoV-2 infection. Study findings and constraints: Anti-spike CD8 responses were favored in VDJdb matching, and private and CD4 specificities were missed.

TCRdb independently ran MiXCR on the 5' RACE reads; one entry per CDR3 protein. The sample records tens of thousands of distinct CDR3 sequences, 8.5% to 10% being singletons. Per germline, CDR1 MDHEN and CDR2 SYDVKM. Trimming at V came to 6 bases and at J to 4 bases, leaving 7 bases not matched to a gene. CDR3 length: 15 amino acids. Sequenced sample: whole blood. The chain uses TRBV28 and TRBJ2-4, with 9 bases aligning to TRBD1. The sequence was collected from an adult who was a healthcare worker with PCR-confirmed SARS-CoV-2 infection or an uninfected control (not recorded which). The CDR3 region is CASRNTGGGKNIQYF. In nucleotides, the CDR3 is TGTGCCAGCAGAAATACAGGGGGCGGAAAAAACATTCAGTACTTC.